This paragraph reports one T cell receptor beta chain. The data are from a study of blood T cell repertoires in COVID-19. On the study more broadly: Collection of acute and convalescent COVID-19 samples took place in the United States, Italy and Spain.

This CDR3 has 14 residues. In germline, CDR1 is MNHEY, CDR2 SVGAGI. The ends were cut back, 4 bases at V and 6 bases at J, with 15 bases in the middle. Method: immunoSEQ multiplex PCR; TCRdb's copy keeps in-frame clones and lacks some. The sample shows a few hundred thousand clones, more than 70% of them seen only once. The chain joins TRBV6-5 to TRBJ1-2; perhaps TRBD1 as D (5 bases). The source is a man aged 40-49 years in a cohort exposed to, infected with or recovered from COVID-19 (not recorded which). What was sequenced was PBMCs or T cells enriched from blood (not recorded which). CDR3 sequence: CASSFMSSTDGYTF. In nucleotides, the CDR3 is TGTGCCAGCAGTTTCATGTCCTCGACAGATGGCTACACCTTC.